This T cell receptor (beta chain) stems from a study of cytomegalovirus exposure and HLA in healthy donors. Germline assignment: CDR1 SGHTA and CDR2 FQGNSA. The junction had 4 bases not matched to a gene; V was cut back by 0 bases and J by 2 bases. There are 17 residues in the CDR3. Amplification used 60 Vbeta primers and 13 Jbeta primers. Measured with immunoSEQ multiplex PCR; TCRdb has only the in-frame clones, and not every one. The sample lists 170,000 or so clones, over 75% seen once, with 1% in the top ten. Sequencing input: PBMCs. The chain uses TRBV7-2 and TRBJ2-3; 11 nucleotides align to TRBD2. This sequence was found in a woman aged 45-65 years in good health and CMV-seropositive. Here the CDR3 reads CASSLALAGEITDTQYF. CDR3 coding DNA: TGTGCCAGCAGCTTAGCACTAGCGGGAGAGATCACAGATACGCAGTATTTT.